Described below is a single T cell receptor beta chain sequence and its context. In the authors' methods: Researchers report that nucleated cell counts were estimated from reference gene primer amplification. Produced via immunoSEQ multiplex PCR; TCRdb's table is partial and in-frame only. That table supplies the V and J calls and clone size; D and trimming were determined from the DNA. The sample holds 150,000 or so clones, 80% to 90% seen once. The record originates from a study of blood T cell repertoires in COVID-19. The overall study: From T cells, B-cell-depleted T cells, or PBMCs came the material, which was cDNA or gDNA.

Material: peripheral blood. This TCR derives from an older woman with acute or convalescent COVID-19.

CDR3: CASREEPSTEAFF. DNA of the CDR3: TGTGCCAGTCGGGAGGAACCCAGCACTGAAGCTTTCTTT. The J gene is TRBJ1-1, the V gene TRBV19; D remains unclear. Germline CDR1 and CDR2: LNHDA and SQIVND (reference sequence). Deletions cut 8 bases from V and 4 bases from J, with 14 bases between. The CDR3 is 13 amino acids.